The 8 T cell receptor beta chains listed next were all sequenced from one sample in a study of blood T cell repertoires in COVID-19 (dated by TCRdb to the early 2020s). Libraries were made using the immunoSEQ multiplex PCR assay. The clones in this table, taken by TCRdb from immuneACCESS, are in-frame only. Not every clone is retained; where verified, under half of the shortfall comes from an unresolved V gene, and the cause of the rest is unknown. This sample is represented by tens of thousands of clones; about 74% of them were singletons. Approximately 4.1% of the sample rests with the top ten. The specimen was peripheral blood. The receptors come from a man in his 70s with COVID-19, enrolled during active disease.

The chain recombines TRBV7-2 with TRBJ2-2, with 8 positions matching TRBD2. CDR1 SGHTA and CDR2 FQGNSA come from the germline V gene. V trimming: 1 base; J trimming: 6 bases; junction bases outside the gene matches: 7. The CDR3 sequence is 16 residues long. This CDR3 reads CASSLVGALAAGELFF. The CDR3 region has the DNA TGTGCCAGCAGCTTAGTAGGGGCACTAGCGGCCGGGGAGCTGTTTTTT.

This clone turned up a few times. The V call is TRBV27, the J call TRBJ2-7; D possibly corresponds to TRBD2 (6 bases). This CDR3 spans 14 amino acids. V was shortened by 6 bases and J by 4 bases, with 16 bases between the two germline ends. CDR1 is MNHEY, CDR2 SMNVEV, per germline (reference sequence). The CDR3 region is CASSIVGRGYEQYF. The CDR3 nucleotides are TGTGCCAGCAGCATAGTAGGTCGGGGGTACGAGCAGTACTTC.

The V gene is TRBV9, the J gene TRBJ2-1; no reliable D call. V lost 6 bases, J lost 8 bases, and 15 bases lay in between. From germline, CDR1 is SGDLS and CDR2 YYNGEE. CDR3 length: 13 amino acids. CDR3 bases: TGTGCCAGCACCGACACGTTGGGCGATGAGCAGTTCTTC. This gives the protein CASTDTLGDEQFF.

The chain joins TRBV28 to TRBJ2-1; TRBD1 aligns across 9 bases. Per germline, CDR1 MDHEN and CDR2 SYDVKM. The CDR3 covers 15 residues. After removal of 3 bases from V and 15 bases from J, the junction contained 15 bases not matched to a gene. CDR3 sequence (DNA): TGTGCCAGCAGTTTTACTAAGATTGGGACAGGGTTTGGGTTCTTC. Translation: CASSFTKIGTGFGFF.

The chain couples TRBV28 to TRBJ2-7; TRBD1 agrees at 8 bases. Trimming removed 4 bases from V and 1 base from J; junction bases left unmatched: 15. The CDR3 is 18 amino acids. The germline V gene encodes CDR1 MDHEN and CDR2 SYDVKM. In DNA, the CDR3 is TGTGCCAGCAGTTCGAGATGGACAGGGCCCCAGTGGTCCTACGAGCAGTACTTC. Encoded protein: CASSSRWTGPQWSYEQYF.

V gene TRBV24-1 combines with J gene TRBJ2-1, with 7 nucleotides matching TRBD2. J was trimmed by 5 bases and V by 5 bases; bases with no gene match: 8. The CDR3 spans 15 residues. Germline V CDR1 and CDR2: KGHDR, SFDVKD. The CDR3: CATSGREDANNEQFF. DNA for the CDR3: TGTGCCACCAGTGGTCGGGAGGACGCCAACAATGAGCAGTTCTTC.

The rearrangement joins TRBV18 to TRBJ2-1; 12 bases are a match to TRBD2. V lost 6 bases, J lost 7 bases, and 4 bases stayed unmatched. This CDR3 has 14 residues. The germline V gene has CDR1 KGHSH and CDR2 LQKENI. The DNA of the CDR3 is TGTGCCAGCTCTCTGACTAGCGGGAGTAATGAGCAGTTCTTC. Translating it yields CASSLTSGSNEQFF.

This clone was seen ten or more times. The V gene is TRBV7-9, the J gene TRBJ2-2, with D possibly being TRBD2 (6 bases). V was trimmed by 11 bases and J by 7 bases, leaving 17 bases between them. The CDR3 totals 13 residues. From germline, CDR1 is SEHNR and CDR2 FQNEAQ (reference sequence). The CDR3 spells CAPRSGAVGELFF. For the CDR3, the DNA is TGTGCCCCCCGGTCGGGAGCCGTCGGGGAGCTGTTTTTT.